This T cell receptor (beta chain) was sequenced during a study of T cell responses to AZD1222 COVID-19 vaccine. In regard to this clone: The antigen is not known.

Produced via immunoSEQ multiplex PCR; TCRdb's table is partial and in-frame only. The table includes some 130,000 clones, about nine tenths detected once. Study-wide results and caveats: Mostly white British, mostly female donors; authors suggested clonal diversity may be underestimated. Close to half of all spike-specific TCRs reportedly target regions of the variants that are unmutated. Dominant at 160-218 and 743-854, vaccine-associated CD4 TCRs also spanned spike. No repertoire was sampled before or during the peak T cell response, only after it.

The TCR sequence derives from an adult in good health. The sample here was peripheral blood, taken on day 0 of AZD1222 vaccination.

In DNA, the CDR3 is TGCGCCAGCAGCTTAGGACAGGGGCCGAACACTGAAGCTTTCTTT. Protein: CASSLGQGPNTEAFF. This chain joins TRBV5-1 and TRBJ1-1, with 9 bases identical to TRBD1. CDR1 is SGHRS, CDR2 YFSETQ, per germline. The CDR3 spans 15 residues. Trimming removed 2 bases from V and 1 base from J; junction bases left unmatched: 3. Full variable domain (outside the CDR3, taken from reference TRBV5-1 and TRBJ1-1): KAGVTQTPRYLIKTRGQQVTLSCSPISGHRSVSWYQQTPGQGLQFLFEYFSETQRNKGNFPGRFSGRQFSNSRSEMNVSTLELGDSALYLCASSLGQGPNTEAFFGQGTRLTVV.